This T cell receptor (beta chain) stems from a study of T cell responses to AZD1222 COVID-19 vaccine. Notes on the study in general: Only six or seven AZD1222 recipients tested seropositive at baseline. Sampling that yielded the repertoires occurred only after the peak T cell response.

Germline trimming cut 6 bases from V and 5 bases from J; bases unmatched to any gene: 6. The CDR3 is 13 amino acids. The V gene's germline CDR1 is SQVTM and CDR2 ANQGSEA. As for this clone: Antigen specificity is unknown.

Researchers grouped second doses given at about 4 or about 12 weeks into one pool. Generated by immunoSEQ multiplex PCR, the TCRdb table keeps only in-frame clones and is missing some. The sample has 160,000 or so clones; under 95% are singletons. The receptor's source is an adult who received the AZD1222 COVID-19 vaccine. This sample comprised peripheral blood, obtained 28 days after the second AZD1222 dose. The V call is TRBV29-1, the J call TRBJ1-5, with 8 positions matching TRBD1. The CDR3, as DNA: TGCAGCGTCGTGACAGGGGATGATCAGCCCCAGCATTTT. Translation gives CSVVTGDDQPQHF. The full variable domain, in which reference TRBV29-1 and TRBJ1-5 provide the parts outside the CDR3, is SAVISQKPSRDICQRGTSLTIQCQVDSQVTMMFWYRQQPGQSLTLIATANQGSEATYESGFVIDKFPISRPNLTFSTLTVSNMSPEDSSIYLCSVVTGDDQPQHFGDGTRLSIL.